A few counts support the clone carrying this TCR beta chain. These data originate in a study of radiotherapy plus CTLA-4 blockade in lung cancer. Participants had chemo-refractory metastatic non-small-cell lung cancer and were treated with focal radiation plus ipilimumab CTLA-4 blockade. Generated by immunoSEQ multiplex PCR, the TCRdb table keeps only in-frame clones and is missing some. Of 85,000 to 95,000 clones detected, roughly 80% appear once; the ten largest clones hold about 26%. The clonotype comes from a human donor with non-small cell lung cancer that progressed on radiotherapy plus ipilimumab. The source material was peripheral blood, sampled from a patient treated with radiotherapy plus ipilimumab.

CDR3 sequence (DNA): TGTGCCAGCAGCCAACGACAGGGAATCTCCTACGAGCAGTACTTC. Its protein product is CASSQRQGISYEQYF. V gene TRBV14 combines with J gene TRBJ2-7; TRBD1 matches at 7 bases. Germline trimming cut 2 bases from V and 0 bases from J; bases unmatched to any gene: 4. Germline V gene data show CDR1 as SGHDN and CDR2 as FVKESK. The CDR3 length is 15 residues.